Below, 31 T cell receptor beta chains from the same sample are listed, as sequenced in a study of OX40 agonist ivuxolimab in advanced cancers. Data came from immunoSEQ multiplex PCR; TCRdb stores just in-frame clones and leaves some out. Of around 70,000 clones in the sample, over 75% were seen once. The sample consisted of CD4+ or CD8+ T cells sorted from blood, taken in a trial of the OX40 agonist ivuxolimab. Receptors were obtained from an adult with an advanced solid tumor such as melanoma, head and neck, liver or kidney cancer.

The chain has TRBV10-2 and TRBJ2-7; D may correspond to TRBD1 or TRBD2 (5 bases each). With 0 bases removed from V and 2 bases from J, the gap between germline ends came to 8 bases. Germline V lookup: CDR1 WSHSY, CDR2 SAAADI. This CDR3 region has 14 residues. As DNA, the CDR3 is TGCGCCAGCAGTGAGTCTTGGGGACCCTACGAGCAGTACTTC. It translates to CASSESWGPYEQYF.

The chain recombines TRBV6-6 with TRBJ2-1, with D unclear. CDR1 and CDR2 from the germline V gene are MNHNY and SVGAGI (reference sequence). V was shortened by 6 bases and J by 0 bases, with 6 bases between the two germline ends. The CDR3 totals 13 residues. The chain's CDR3 is CASRPSSYNEQFF. For the CDR3, the DNA is TGTGCCAGCAGGCCGAGCTCCTACAATGAGCAGTTCTTC.

This chain links TRBV14 with TRBJ1-2, with D possibly TRBD1 on 5 matching bases. Germline lookup yields CDR1 SGHDN and CDR2 FVKESK. V lost 1 base to trimming and J lost 6 bases, with 9 bases between them. The CDR3 is 13 residues long. The chain's CDR3 is CASSQAGIHGYTF. The CDR3 nucleotides read TGTGCCAGCAGCCAAGCAGGGATCCATGGCTACACCTTC.

The CDR3 DNA sequence: TGTGCCAGCAGGGACGGGGACACAGATACGCAGTATTTT. Protein product: CASRDGDTDTQYF. The chain recombines TRBV7-3 with TRBJ2-3, with D possibly TRBD2 on 5 matching bases. CDR3 size: 13 residues. V lost 6 bases and J lost 2, with 9 bases in between. Germline CDR1 and CDR2: SGHTA and FQGTGA.

V gene TRBV18 combines with J gene TRBJ2-7, with D unresolved. The CDR3 runs 14 residues. In germline, CDR1 is KGHSH, CDR2 LQKENI. The V end was cut by 3 bases, the J end by 6 bases, with 15 bases between. The CDR3 DNA is TGTGCCAGCTCACCCCCTGGCCGGCCCCTCGAGCAGTACTTC. It specifies CASSPPGRPLEQYF.

The V gene is TRBV19, the J gene TRBJ1-3, with 7 bases identical to TRBD1. This CDR3 is built from 15 residues. CDR1 and CDR2 (germline): LNHDA, SQIVND (reference sequence). V trimming: 7 bases; J trimming: 7 bases; junction bases outside the gene matches: 13. CDR3 sequence reads: CASTSATGFINTIYF. CDR3 sequence (DNA): TGTGCCAGTACCTCCGCGACAGGGTTTATTAACACCATATATTTT.

This chain joins TRBV7-9 and TRBJ1-2; tentative D call: TRBD1 (6 bases). Trimming shortened V by 1 base and J by 3 bases, and 12 bases separated the two germline ends. The CDR3 length is 15 residues. Germline values: CDR1 SEHNR, CDR2 FQNEAQ (reference sequence). CDR3 loop: CASSLVRGGDYGYTF. The CDR3 DNA follows: TGTGCCAGCAGCTTAGTCCGGGGGGGCGACTATGGCTACACCTTC.

The chain carries TRBV5-1 and TRBJ1-5; D unresolved. The germline V and J ends were trimmed by 1 base and 8 bases, with 16 bases remaining between them. Germline values: CDR1 SGHRS, CDR2 YFSETQ. This CDR3 has 15 amino acids. DNA for the CDR3: TGCGCCAGCAGCTTGAGACCGGGTCCCCAGGAGCCCCAGCATTTT. Its translation: CASSLRPGPQEPQHF.

The V gene is TRBV15, the J gene TRBJ1-2; D is ambiguous. The CDR3 covers 16 residues. The V and J ends lost 0 bases and 1 base respectively, with 12 bases between them. CDR1 and CDR2 from the germline V gene are LNHNV and YYDKDF (reference sequence). As DNA, the CDR3 is TGTGCCACCAGCAGAGATAAGACTGCGTATAACTATGGCTACACCTTC. Translating it yields CATSRDKTAYNYGYTF.

J is TRBJ2-1 and V is TRBV2; D remains ambiguous. V shed 5 bases and J shed 13 bases, with 15 bases lying between them. The CDR3 is 12 amino acids. The germline gives CDR1 SNHLY, CDR2 FYNNEI. The chain's CDR3 is CASSYVSERQFF. The CDR3 DNA sequence: TGTGCCAGCAGTTATGTCTCGGAAAGACAGTTCTTC.

DNA for the CDR3: TGTGCCAGCAGTAAGGACTACCTAACCGGGGAGCTGTTTTTT. Protein product: CASSKDYLTGELFF. The chain carries TRBV13 and TRBJ2-2; D perhaps matches TRBD2 (6 bases). This CDR3 region has 14 residues. With 6 bases removed from V and 5 bases from J, the gap between germline ends came to 13 bases. Germline V CDR1 and CDR2: PRHDT, FYEKMQ (reference sequence).

This clone was seen a few times. This chain uses TRBV19 with TRBJ1-5; D remains unclear. The CDR3 is 15 residues long. V gave up 3 bases and J gave up 0 bases, with 9 bases separating them. The germline CDR1 and CDR2 sequences are LNHDA and SQIVND (reference sequence). The CDR3 region is CASSMARYSNQPQHF. The CDR3 bases are TGTGCCAGTAGTATGGCTCGATATAGCAATCAGCCCCAGCATTTT.

This chain links TRBV6-5 with TRBJ1-2; a weak D match, TRBD1 (6 bases). Per germline, CDR1 MNHEY and CDR2 SVGAGI. Trimming stripped 7 bases from V and 3 bases from J, with 9 bases between. This CDR3 comprises 12 residues. The CDR3 spells CASKKGDYGYTF. As DNA, the CDR3 is TGTGCCAGCAAAAAGGGGGACTATGGCTACACCTTC.

This chain links TRBV5-1 with TRBJ2-7; 7 bases fit TRBD2. Trimming removed 4 bases from V and 6 bases from J; junction bases left unmatched: 16. The germline gives CDR1 SGHRS, CDR2 YFSETQ. This CDR3 is built from 16 residues. This CDR3 is CASSHGASGSRGEQYF. In DNA form, the CDR3 reads TGCGCCAGCAGCCACGGAGCTAGCGGTTCCAGAGGCGAGCAGTACTTC.

The rearrangement uses TRBV5-4 and TRBJ2-7, with D perhaps TRBD1 (6 bases). This CDR3 has 15 amino acids. V gave up 0 bases and J gave up 2 bases, with 12 bases separating them. The V gene's germline CDR1 is SGHNT and CDR2 YYREEE (reference sequence). The CDR3 loop reads CASSLGGQTTYEQYF. CDR3 sequence (DNA): TGTGCCAGCAGCTTGGGCGGACAGACCACCTACGAGCAGTACTTC.

About this clone: In the same sample, other DNA sequences code for this CDR3. The chain carries TRBV5-1 and TRBJ1-1; D is possibly TRBD1 (6 bases). The germline V gene has CDR1 SGHRS and CDR2 YFSETQ. The V and J ends lost 4 bases and 1 base respectively, with 14 bases between them. The CDR3 totals 15 residues. The CDR3 DNA is TGCGCCAGCAGCCCCCGGGAAGGGGGGAACACTGAAGCTTTCTTT. Its translation is CASSPREGGNTEAFF.

The chain links TRBV27 to TRBJ2-3; maybe TRBD1 (6 bases). Germline V gene sequence: CDR1 MNHEY, CDR2 SMNVEV (reference sequence). This CDR3 spans 14 amino acids. V lost 5 bases to trimming and J lost 5 bases, with 14 bases between them. The CDR3 sequence: CASSPRGWEDTQYF. DNA for the CDR3: TGTGCCAGCAGTCCGAGGGGGTGGGAAGATACGCAGTATTTT.

The V and J genes are TRBV5-6 and TRBJ2-7; D gene ambiguous. Deletions cut 0 bases from V and 0 bases from J, with 7 bases between. Germline loops: CDR1 SGHDT, CDR2 YYEEEE. The CDR3 covers 14 residues. The CDR3, as DNA: TGTGCCAGCAGCTTGGACAAGAGCTCCTACGAGCAGTACTTC. This translates into CASSLDKSSYEQYF.

This rearrangement joins TRBV5-6 to TRBJ1-4; no definite D call. CDR1 is SGHDT and CDR2 is YYEEEE in the germline V gene. V was clipped by 2 bases and J by 7 bases, with 12 bases between them. The CDR3 consists of 14 residues. In DNA, the CDR3 is TGTGCCAGCAGCTTACAACAGACCCCTGAAAAACTGTTTTTT. The encoded protein is CASSLQQTPEKLFF.

The genes are TRBV5-1 and TRBJ2-7; TRBD1 is a possible D gene (6 bases). The V end was cut by 4 bases, the J end by 5 bases, with 19 bases between. CDR3 length: 15 residues. Germline CDR1 is SGHRS and CDR2 is YFSETQ. CDR3 in amino acids: CASSLTLTGIDEQYF. Written as DNA, the CDR3 is TGCGCCAGCAGCCTAACCTTGACAGGAATCGACGAGCAGTACTTC.

The chain's CDR3 is CASNRNTGELFF. CDR3 bases: TGCGCCAGCAACAGGAACACCGGGGAGCTGTTTTTT. The chain uses TRBV5-1 and TRBJ2-2; D unresolved. Germline V gene lookup returns CDR1 SGHRS and CDR2 YFSETQ. Trimming removed 6 bases at V and 1 base at J, with 4 bases between. The CDR3 has 12 amino acids. The full variable domain, its missing parts supplied by reference TRBV5-1 and TRBJ2-2, is KAGVTQTPRYLIKTRGQQVTLSCSPISGHRSVSWYQQTPGQGLQFLFEYFSETQRNKGNFPGRFSGRQFSNSRSEMNVSTLELGDSALYLCASNRNTGELFFGEGSRLTVL.

The V call is TRBV7-9, the J call TRBJ1-2, with D unclear. Germline assignment: CDR1 SEHNR and CDR2 FQNEAQ (reference sequence). V was clipped by 5 bases and J by 8 bases, with 12 bases between them. CDR3 length: 12 amino acids. The chain's CDR3 is CASSPEIVGYTF. DNA of the CDR3: TGTGCCAGCAGCCCCGAGATCGTCGGCTACACCTTC.

With respect to this clone: This sample also contains other DNA sequences that code for the same CDR3. V usage is TRBV5-1 and J usage is TRBJ2-5; 9 bases fit TRBD1. J gave up 5 bases and V 4 bases, and 6 bases lay outside the gene matches. The CDR3 is made up of 14 amino acids. CDR1 and CDR2 from the germline V gene are SGHRS and YFSETQ. The DNA for the CDR3 is TGCGCCAGCAGCCCGGACAGGGGCGGGGAGACCCAGTACTTC. This encodes CASSPDRGGETQYF.

The V call is TRBV30, the J call TRBJ2-1, with D hard to call. This CDR3 has 11 amino acids. Germline V CDR1 and CDR2: GTSNPN, SVGIG (reference sequence). Between the trimmed V and J ends, which lost 2 bases and 9 bases, there was a span of 8 bases. The CDR3 protein is CAWSSMGEQFF. In nucleotides, the CDR3 is TGTGCCTGGAGTAGTATGGGTGAGCAGTTCTTC.

This chain connects TRBV13 to TRBJ2-1, with 7 bases matching TRBD2. Trimming removed 0 bases from V and 2 bases from J; junction bases left unmatched: 4. Germline CDR1 is PRHDT and CDR2 is FYEKMQ (reference sequence). CDR3 length: 16 amino acids. The CDR3 DNA reads TGTGCCAGCAGCTTAGGCCCTAGCGGCCCCTACAATGAGCAGTTCTTC. Translation: CASSLGPSGPYNEQFF.

The chain has TRBV6-1 and TRBJ1-1; D not certain. Looked up from germline, CDR1 is MNHNS and CDR2 is SASEGT. This CDR3 region has 15 residues. Deletions cut 6 bases from V and 0 bases from J, with 14 bases between. Here the CDR3 DNA reads TGTGCCAGCAGGGTCATGGGCCTCTTGAACACTGAAGCTTTCTTT. Amino acids: CASRVMGLLNTEAFF.

V gene TRBV27 combines with J gene TRBJ2-7; TRBD1 matches at 8 bases. The V gene end was trimmed by 6 bases and the J gene end by 4 bases; junction bases not matched to a gene: 11. Germline assignment: CDR1 MNHEY and CDR2 SMNVEV (reference sequence). The CDR3 has 15 amino acids. The CDR3 loop is CASSLGTGDPYEQYF. Here the CDR3 DNA reads TGTGCCAGCAGCTTAGGGACAGGCGATCCTTACGAGCAGTACTTC.

This chain connects TRBV29-1 to TRBJ1-2, with D perhaps TRBD1 (5 bases). Trimming shortened V by 7 bases and J by 0 bases, and 12 bases separated the two germline ends. Looked up from germline, CDR1 is SQVTM and CDR2 is ANQGSEA. There are 13 residues in the CDR3. CDR3 DNA sequence: TGCAGCGCCTCTCCGGGGGCTAACTATGGCTACACCTTC. Protein sequence: CSASPGANYGYTF.

The chain has TRBV30 and TRBJ1-2; D unresolved. Germline loops: CDR1 GTSNPN, CDR2 SVGIG (reference sequence). The CDR3 extends over 14 amino acids. Trimming cost V 0 bases and J 0 bases, with 8 bases left between them. CDR3 coding DNA: TGTGCCTGGAGTGTACCCGGGACTAACTATGGCTACACCTTC. Residues: CAWSVPGTNYGYTF.

In this sample, this clone turned up once. The J gene is TRBJ2-1, the V gene TRBV18, with 7 bases fitting TRBD2. Per the germline V gene, CDR1 is KGHSH and CDR2 is LQKENI. Unmatched junction bases numbered 8, after V lost 3 bases and J lost 6 bases. There are 15 residues in the CDR3. The CDR3 loop reads CASSPGREYGNEQFF. In DNA form, the CDR3 reads TGTGCCAGCTCACCGGGGCGGGAGTATGGCAATGAGCAGTTCTTC.

Only a few counts were recorded for this clone. The CDR3 coding sequence is TGTGCCATCGGATTAGACAGCAAGCAGCAGCCCCAGCATTTT. It encodes CAIGLDSKQQPQHF. The gene calls are TRBV10-3 and TRBJ1-5, with D possibly matching TRBD1 (5 bases). Trimming shortened V by 8 bases and J by 7 bases, and 18 bases separated the two germline ends. The CDR3 runs 14 residues. CDR1 is ENHRY, CDR2 SYGVKD, per germline.